This T cell receptor (beta chain) is drawn from a study of beta chain features in type 1 diabetes. Across the study: Examination of sorted cells across all samples involved about 99 million cells.

Comments on this clone: The antigen is not known.

The whole isolated RNA underwent reverse transcription, so sequencing captured expressed TCRB transcripts. The average output of naive, central memory and regulatory T cell samples was around 3.5 million reads. Sequenced by immunoSEQ multiplex PCR; TCRdb stores in-frame clones only, minus some. The sample includes a few hundred thousand clones, about a tenth of them seen just once. General study results and limits: For type 1 diabetes patients, VDJ junctions showed fewer insertions and more deletions.

CDR3 length: 13 amino acids. The ends were cut back, 5 bases at V and 5 bases at J, with 13 bases in the middle. The germline V gene has CDR1 MGHDK and CDR2 SYGVNS. In all sorted populations, purity surpassed 95%. The source material was central memory CD4+ T cells from blood. This rearrangement joins TRBV25-1 to TRBJ2-7; D possibly uses TRBD1 or TRBD2 (6 bases each). This clonotype was sampled from a man in his late teens or twenties in good health. The CDR3 sequence is CASSLGGQDEQYF. Written as DNA, the CDR3 is TGTGCCAGCAGTTTAGGGGGGCAGGACGAGCAGTACTTC.